Each of the 18 T cell receptor beta chains below was sequenced from the same sample in a study of graft-versus-host responses after intestinal transplantation. The antigens of these receptors remain unknown. Clones were sequenced by immunoSEQ multiplex PCR, and TCRdb holds only the in-frame ones, with some missing. Of about 130,000 clones in the sample, about nine tenths were seen once. The material sequenced was unstimulated CD4+ T cells sorted from spleen or lymph node cells, taken before intestinal transplant. Receptor source: a human donor who received an intestinal transplant.

The V and J genes are TRBV19 and TRBJ1-5; 10 nucleotides align to TRBD1. Per germline, CDR1 LNHDA and CDR2 SQIVND (reference sequence). Germline trimming cut 7 bases from V and 7 bases from J; bases unmatched to any gene: 10. The CDR3 sequence is 15 residues long. CDR3 in amino acids: CASNPTGGAQQPQHF. CDR3 bases: TGTGCCAGTAACCCGACAGGGGGCGCCCAGCAGCCCCAGCATTTT.

The rearrangement uses TRBV19 and TRBJ1-5; D unclear. CDR3 length: 15 residues. CDR1 and CDR2 (germline): LNHDA, SQIVND (reference sequence). The V and J ends lost 4 bases and 0 bases respectively, with 10 bases between them. The CDR3 nucleotides read TGTGCCAGTAGTAGGACCGAAAATAGCAATCAGCCCCAGCATTTT. Amino acid sequence: CASSRTENSNQPQHF. Full variable domain (rest looked up from reference TRBV19 and TRBJ1-5): DGGITQSPKYLFRKEGQNVTLSCEQNLNHDAMYWYRQDPGQGLRLIYYSQIVNDFQKGDIAEGYSVSREKKESFPLTVTSAQKNPTAFYLCASSRTENSNQPQHFGDGTRLSIL.

The chain joins TRBV18 to TRBJ2-5; no clear D. The J call could be wrong; TRBJ2-7 is a better fit for the DNA end. CDR1 is KGHSH, CDR2 LQKENI, per germline. The CDR3 covers 13 residues. The CDR3 nucleotides read TGTGCCAGCTCACCACCGAGGCCCTACGAGCAGTACTTC. Its protein product is CASSPPRPYEQYF.

The chain recombines TRBV7-9 with TRBJ1-2, with D unresolved. From germline, CDR1 is SEHNR and CDR2 FQNEAQ (reference sequence). V was clipped by 5 bases and J by 8 bases, with 21 bases between them. The length of the CDR3 is 15 residues. CDR3: CASSISGGPFPGYTF. The CDR3 DNA reads as TGTGCCAGCAGCATCTCCGGCGGACCCTTTCCCGGCTACACCTTC.

The chain recombines TRBV28 with TRBJ2-5; D is perhaps TRBD2 (6 bases). The CDR3 consists of 14 residues. Germline CDR1 and CDR2: MDHEN and SYDVKM. Trimming removed 7 bases at V and 4 bases at J, with 16 bases between. Here the CDR3 reads CASNPALARETQYF. DNA for the CDR3: TGTGCCAGCAACCCGGCGCTAGCGCGAGAGACCCAGTACTTC. The entire variable domain, with the rest obtained from reference TRBV28 and TRBJ2-5, is as follows: DVKVTQSSRYLVKRTGEKVFLECVQDMDHENMFWYRQDPGLGLRLIYFSYDVKMKEKGDIPEGYSVSREKKERFSLILESASTNQTSMYLCASNPALARETQYFGPGTRLLVL.

V is TRBV30 and J is TRBJ2-2; D is unclear. The germline V and J ends were trimmed by 2 bases and 1 base, with 5 bases remaining between them. This CDR3 is 13 amino acids long. Germline CDR1 is GTSNPN and CDR2 is SVGIG (reference sequence). The CDR3 DNA reads TGTGCCTGGAGTTCTAGGAACACCGGGGAGCTGTTTTTT. Encoded protein: CAWSSRNTGELFF.

V is TRBV4-3 and J is TRBJ2-1; 8 bases align to TRBD1. V shed 3 bases, J shed 0 bases, and the junction held 1 base outside the gene matches. CDR1 LGHNA and CDR2 YSLEER come from the germline V gene. CDR3 length equals 15 residues. CDR3 nucleotides: TGCGCCAGCAGCCAGCAGGGGGCCTCCTACAATGAGCAGTTCTTC. This translates into CASSQQGASYNEQFF.

The chain links TRBV27 to TRBJ1-2, with D possibly matching TRBD1 (5 bases). The germline V gene encodes CDR1 MNHEY and CDR2 SMNVEV (reference sequence). V was clipped by 5 bases and J by 3 bases, with 10 bases between them. The CDR3 loop spans 13 amino acids. The CDR3 reads CASSPTVDYGYTF. For the CDR3, the DNA is TGTGCCAGCAGTCCGACAGTCGACTATGGCTACACCTTC.

The V gene is TRBV7-2, the J gene TRBJ2-3, with 14 bases lining up with TRBD2. This CDR3 is 16 amino acids long. Trimming removed 5 bases from V and 3 bases from J; junction bases left unmatched: 4. CDR1 and CDR2 (germline): SGHTA, FQGNSA. CDR3 sequence: CASSRRTSGRTDTQYF. The CDR3, as DNA: TGTGCCAGCAGCCGGAGGACTAGCGGGAGGACAGATACGCAGTATTTT.

The V call is TRBV27, the J call TRBJ1-4, with no clear D. Germline CDR1 and CDR2: MNHEY and SMNVEV (reference sequence). This CDR3 is built from 14 residues. With 5 bases removed from V and 0 bases from J, the gap between germline ends came to 7 bases. The CDR3 coding sequence is TGTGCCAGCAGTCCAATTGCAACTAATGAAAAACTGTTTTTT. Translating gives CASSPIATNEKLFF.

This chain's CDR3 is CASSIGTGHQPQHF. CDR3 nucleotide sequence: TGTGCCAGCAGCATTGGGACAGGGCACCAGCCCCAGCATTTT. The V and J genes are TRBV21-1 and TRBJ1-5; TRBD1 was called by the table and not checked on the DNA. TRBV21-1 is reported as a pseudogene. CDR3 size: 14 residues.

V and J are TRBV9 and TRBJ2-5, with 7 bases that match TRBD2. CDR1 and CDR2 from the germline V gene are SGDLS and YYNGEE. V lost 0 bases and J lost 4; bases outside the gene matches: 9. The CDR3 is made up of 16 amino acids. DNA for the CDR3: TGTGCCAGCAGCGTAGCCTCCAACAAGCGGGGAGAGACCCAGTACTTC. Its translation: CASSVASNKRGETQYF. Complete variable domain (other parts from reference TRBV9 and TRBJ2-5): DSGVTQTPKHLITATGQRVTLRCSPRSGDLSVYWYQQSLDQGLQFLIQYYNGEERAKGNILERFSAQQFPDLHSELNLSSLELGDSALYFCASSVASNKRGETQYFGPGTRLLVL.

This sequence joins TRBV25-1 and TRBJ1-1; no reliable D call. The V end was cut by 3 bases, the J end by 1 base, with 6 bases between. This CDR3 is built from 13 residues. CDR1 is MGHDK and CDR2 is SYGVNS in the germline V gene. The CDR3 DNA sequence: TGTGCCAGCAGTGACCCCCCGAACACTGAAGCTTTCTTT. It is translated as CASSDPPNTEAFF.

This clone was counted a single time. This sequence joins TRBV28 and TRBJ2-7; D might be TRBD1 (5 bases). V was pared by 3 bases and J by 3 bases, with 12 bases between. The germline V gene encodes CDR1 MDHEN and CDR2 SYDVKM. The CDR3 covers 14 residues. The CDR3 is CASSLGLPVYEQYF. The CDR3 bases are TGTGCCAGCAGTTTGGGGCTACCTGTCTACGAGCAGTACTTC.

About this clone itself: The junction differs from germline at one of its ends, possibly a read error. The chain carries TRBV28 and TRBJ2-7; D unresolved. In germline, CDR1 is MDHEN, CDR2 SYDVKM. CDR3 length: 15 amino acids. CDR3 loop: CASGRERSRSFEQYF. The DNA of the CDR3 is TGTGCCAGCGGCAGAGAGAGATCTCGGTCCTTCGAGCAGTACTTC.

The chain has TRBV28 and TRBJ2-7; 7 positions match TRBD1. V was clipped by 5 bases and J by 0 bases; unmatched bases: 7. The germline CDR1 and CDR2 sequences are MDHEN and SYDVKM. CDR3 length: 15 amino acids. The CDR3 loop is CASSPIDRVSYEQYF. CDR3 DNA sequence: TGTGCCAGCAGTCCAATCGACAGGGTCTCCTACGAGCAGTACTTC.

This sequence joins TRBV5-4 and TRBJ2-7, with 12 bases identical to TRBD2. The CDR3 extends over 16 amino acids. V shed 4 bases and J 2 bases; nucleotides not matched to a gene: 7. Germline CDR1 SGHNT, CDR2 YYREEE (reference sequence). The CDR3 spells CASSKRLAGAAYEQYF. As DNA, the CDR3 is TGTGCCAGCAGCAAAAGACTAGCGGGAGCGGCCTACGAGCAGTACTTC.

The genes are TRBV7-9 and TRBJ1-2; the D is unclear. Trimming stripped 5 bases from V and 4 bases from J, with 8 bases between. In germline, CDR1 is SEHNR, CDR2 FQNEAQ (reference sequence). The CDR3 runs 12 residues. In DNA, the CDR3 is TGTGCCAGCAGCCCCTGGCTCTATGGCTACACCTTC. This encodes CASSPWLYGYTF.